Listed below are T cell receptor beta chains from one sample, sequenced in a study of regulatory T cells in long-lasting Graves disease. MiXCR was run by TCRdb on the multiplex PCR reads, yielding one entry per CDR3 protein. Of 450,000 to 500,000 distinct CDR3 sequences listed, 16% are singletons. The same specimen was also included in a second study, on T cells in Graves' hyperthyroidism and ophthalmopathy.

The source was peripheral blood mononuclear cells (PBMCs), collected at new diagnosis, from a patient treated with antithyroid drugs. The receptors come from a man in his forties with Graves disease. CDR3s include the opening cysteine and the closing phenylalanine or tryptophan. Each record gives: V gene, D gene, J gene, clone size, CDR3 protein, CDR3 DNA. A D gene is named only where the DNA matches it firmly. Size values are once, few and many counts, or a class for expanded clones, and some rows have none.

TRBV29-1	-	TRBJ1-1	-	CSGSGSPLNTEAFF	TGCAGCGGCTCAGGCAGCCCTTTGAACACTGAAGCTTTCTTT
TRBV5-6	TRBD1	TRBJ2-7	-	CASSRGQFSFEQYF	TGTGCCAGCAGCCGGGGACAGTTTTCTTTCGAGCAGTACTTC
TRBV12-3/TRBV12-4	-	TRBJ1-3	many	CASREGQLSGNTIYF	TGTGCCAGCAGAGAAGGACAGTTGTCCGGAAACACCATATATTTT
TRBV2	-	TRBJ2-2	few	CASSESGTQPGELSF	TGTGCCAGCAGTGAGTCAGGGACGCAACCCGGGGAGCTGTCTTTT
TRBV10-3	-	TRBJ2-1	-	CAISPLVREQFF	TGTGCCATCAGTCCTCTAGTACGCGAGCAGTTCTTC
TRBV2	-	TRBJ1-1	few	CASSEGVSGNTEAFF	TGTGCCAGCAGTGAAGGGGTTAGCGGGAACACTGAAGCTTTCTTT
TRBV15	TRBD1	TRBJ1-1	many	CATSRDATGTGAPEAFF	TGTGCCACCAGCAGAGATGCGACCGGGACAGGGGCGCCTGAAGCTTTCTTT
TRBV28	TRBD2	TRBJ2-1	many	CASSPAHYKRGDNEQFF	TGTGCCAGCAGTCCAGCTCATTACAAGCGGGGAGACAATGAGCAGTTCTTC
TRBV5-1	TRBD1	TRBJ1-1	many	CASSYRGLNTEAFF	TGTGCCAGCAGTTACAGGGGGCTGAACACTGAAGCTTTCTTT
TRBV20-1	TRBD2	TRBJ2-7	-	CSAPGLAGGWSSYEQYF	TGCAGTGCCCCCGGACTAGCGGGAGGGTGGAGCTCCTACGAGCAGTACTTC
TRBV20-1	-	TRBJ1-6	-	CSARDYGREPWVSPLHF	TGCAGTGCTAGAGATTATGGTCGAGAACCATGGGTTTCACCCCTCCACTTT
TRBV30	TRBD1	TRBJ1-1	-	CAWSLQGAGTEAFF	TGTGCCTGGAGCCTGCAGGGGGCCGGCACTGAAGCTTTCTTT
TRBV6-5	TRBD1	TRBJ2-7	few	CASSYAGTGGYEQYF	TGTGCCAGCAGTTACGCCGGGACAGGGGGCTACGAGCAGTACTTC
TRBV5-1	TRBD2	TRBJ2-1	many	CASSWTGGVNEQFF	TGCGCCAGCAGTTGGACGGGAGGGGTTAATGAGCAGTTCTTC
TRBV10-3	-	TRBJ1-2	once	CAISARGGRDYGYTF	TGTGCCATCAGTGCAAGGGGGGGGCGCGACTATGGCTACACCTTC
TRBV29-1	-	TRBJ2-3	-	CSVETDNTDTQYF	TGCAGCGTTGAAACGGATAACACAGATACGCAGTATTTT
TRBV12-3/TRBV12-4	-	TRBJ2-7	few	CASSGHGGERTYEQYF	TGTGCCAGCAGTGGTCATGGAGGGGAACGTACCTACGAGCAGTACTTC
TRBV2	-	TRBJ2-2	many	CASSDPVRELFF	TGTGCCAGCAGTGACCCAGTCCGGGAGCTGTTTTTT
TRBV6-1	-	TRBJ1-1	many	CASSEAHRNTEAFF	TGTGCCAGCAGTGAAGCGCACAGAAACACTGAAGCTTTCTTT
TRBV11-2	-	TRBJ2-7	many	CASSSRTNYEQYF	TGTGCCAGCAGCTCACGGACCAACTACGAGCAGTACTTC
TRBV5-1	-	TRBJ2-3	-	CASSLRDSRSDTQYF	TGCGCCAGCAGCTTGAGGGACTCCCGGTCAGATACGCAGTATTTT
TRBV7-9	TRBD1	TRBJ1-2	many	CASSLEGQPYGYTF	TGTGCCAGCAGCTTAGAGGGACAGCCCTATGGCTACACCTTC
TRBV20-1	-	TRBJ2-1	-	CSASGYGASSEQFF	TGCAGTGCTAGTGGGTACGGGGCTAGCTCTGAGCAGTTCTTC
TRBV2	TRBD2	TRBJ2-3	many	CASSELGAGGLLPDTQYF	TGTGCCAGCAGTGAATTGGGTGCGGGAGGGCTCCTGCCAGATACGCAGTATTTT
TRBV24-1	TRBD2	TRBJ2-2	-	CATRDHSAGVGELFF	TGTGCCACCAGAGACCATTCAGCGGGAGTAGGGGAGCTGTTTTTT
TRBV28	TRBD1	TRBJ2-1	many	CASNKHRGSSYNEQFF	TGTGCCAGCAATAAACACAGGGGGAGCTCCTACAATGAGCAGTTCTTC
TRBV29-1	TRBD2	TRBJ2-1	few	CSVEAGLADEQFF	TGCAGCGTTGAAGCGGGACTAGCCGATGAGCAGTTCTTC
TRBV12-3/TRBV12-4	TRBD2	TRBJ2-3	many	CASSFFGRVTDTQYF	TGTGCCAGCAGTTTTTTCGGGAGGGTCACAGATACGCAGTATTTT
TRBV20-1	-	TRBJ1-2	few	CSASADFNYGYTF	TGCAGTGCTAGCGCGGATTTTAACTATGGCTACACCTTC
TRBV27	TRBD1	TRBJ1-1	many	CASSLDRVGTEAFF	TGTGCCAGCAGTCTAGACAGGGTAGGCACTGAAGCTTTCTTT
TRBV11-2	-	TRBJ2-4	many	CASSLGTARLAKNIQYF	TGTGCCAGCAGCTTAGGGACAGCTAGACTAGCCAAAAACATTCAGTACTTC
TRBV7-9	TRBD2	TRBJ2-7	many	CASSLGLAGGPSYEQYF	TGTGCCAGCAGCTTAGGGCTAGCGGGAGGTCCCTCCTACGAGCAGTACTTC
TRBV3-1	-	TRBJ2-7	many	CASSRTIGHILYEQYF	TGTGCCAGCAGCCGAACGATAGGACACATACTCTACGAGCAGTACTTC
TRBV6-2/TRBV6-3	TRBD2	TRBJ2-3	few	CASTKASGRAGDTQYF	TGTGCCAGCACCAAGGCTAGCGGGAGGGCCGGAGATACGCAGTATTTT
TRBV27	-	TRBJ2-5	few	CASSLGGAGGTQYF	TGTGCCAGCAGTTTGGGGGGGGCCGGGGGGACCCAGTACTTC
TRBV7-6	-	TRBJ1-1	many	CASSSSPMNTEAFF	TGTGCCAGCAGCTCAAGTCCCATGAACACTGAAGCTTTCTTT
TRBV2	-	TRBJ2-2	many	CASRNTYPGELFF	TGTGCCAGCAGGAATACCTACCCCGGGGAGCTGTTTTTT
TRBV5-1	TRBD2	TRBJ2-1	once	CASRGSIAGTSYNEQFF	TGCGCCAGCAGGGGAAGTATAGCGGGAACGAGCTACAATGAGCAGTTCTTC
TRBV6-5	-	TRBJ2-7	many	CASSYHDRSPGDEQYF	TGTGCCAGCAGTTACCACGACAGGAGCCCGGGAGACGAGCAGTACTTC
TRBV5-1	-	TRBJ2-7	few	CASSLGLSLEQYF	TGCGCCAGCAGCTTGGGTCTCAGCCTAGAGCAGTACTTC